The 21 T cell receptor beta chains reported below all come from one sample, sequenced in a study of blood T cell repertoires in COVID-19. Clones were sequenced by immunoSEQ multiplex PCR, and TCRdb holds only the in-frame ones, with some missing. The top ten clones hold 2% to 2.5% of a sample with over 200,000 clones, approximately 88% of them seen once. Source material: PBMCs or T cells enriched from blood (not recorded which). These receptors were taken from a woman aged 40 to 50 with acute COVID-19.

V and J are TRBV15 and TRBJ2-1; 13 nucleotides line up with TRBD2. Germline lookup yields CDR1 LNHNV and CDR2 YYDKDF (reference sequence). The CDR3 spans 19 residues. The junction had 11 bases not matched to a gene; V was cut back by 6 bases and J by 0 bases. The CDR3 here is CATRNGLAGVGSSYNEQFF. The CDR3, as DNA: TGTGCCACCAGAAACGGACTAGCGGGGGTCGGAAGCTCCTACAATGAGCAGTTCTTC.

The chain combines TRBV27 with TRBJ1-1; D ambiguous. CDR3 length equals 14 residues. In germline, CDR1 is MNHEY, CDR2 SMNVEV (reference sequence). The V gene lost 2 bases and the J gene lost 0 bases, with 7 bases spanning the gap. Here the CDR3 reads CASSLNGLNTEAFF. For the CDR3, the DNA is TGTGCCAGCAGTTTAAACGGTTTGAACACTGAAGCTTTCTTT.

The gene calls are TRBV7-2 and TRBJ2-7; 8 bases are shared with TRBD1. CDR1 is SGHTA and CDR2 is FQGNSA in the germline V gene. The CDR3 is 15 amino acids. V lost 4 bases, J lost 2 bases, and 7 bases stayed unmatched. The CDR3 bases are TGTGCCAGCAGCTCCGAGGCAGGGGGCCCCTACGAGCAGTACTTC. It yields the protein CASSSEAGGPYEQYF.

DNA of the CDR3: TGTGCCAGCAGCCTGCCAGGGGACCAAGGTGGAGCTTTCTTT. This sequence encodes CASSLPGDQGGAFF. The chain employs TRBV5-6 and TRBJ1-1, with D tentatively TRBD1 (6 bases). CDR1 and CDR2 (germline): SGHDT, YYEEEE. There are 14 residues in the CDR3. V was shortened by 4 bases and J by 10 bases, with 20 bases between the two germline ends.

The table lists this clone with a count of one. This chain uses TRBV10-3 with TRBJ2-1; 13 nucleotides line up with TRBD2. In germline, CDR1 is ENHRY, CDR2 SYGVKD. CDR3 length: 19 amino acids. After removal of 7 bases from V and 0 bases from J, the junction contained 12 bases not matched to a gene. The CDR3 loop is CAIKATSGGGLSSYNEQFF. The DNA for the CDR3 is TGTGCCATCAAGGCTACTAGCGGGGGGGGATTGAGCTCCTACAATGAGCAGTTCTTC.

The chain links TRBV19 to TRBJ2-1, with 11 bases lining up with TRBD2. Germline V CDR1 and CDR2: LNHDA, SQIVND (reference sequence). The junction had 2 bases not matched to a gene; V was cut back by 1 base and J by 3 bases. This CDR3 region has 16 residues. The CDR3 nucleotides are TGTGCCAGTAGTATAGGACTAGCGGGATACTACAATGAGCAGTTCTTC. This translates into CASSIGLAGYYNEQFF.

The chain recombines TRBV5-8 with TRBJ1-1; the match to TRBD1 covers 7 bases. J lost 1 base, V lost 3 bases, and 6 bases had no gene match. Germline values: CDR1 SGHTS, CDR2 YDEGEE. The CDR3 is made up of 15 amino acids. CDR3 nucleotide sequence: TGTGCCAGCAGCTCACAGGGGACCTGGAACACTGAAGCTTTCTTT. Translation gives CASSSQGTWNTEAFF.

The chain has TRBV19 and TRBJ1-5; 8 bases match TRBD1. CDR1 and CDR2 from the germline V gene are LNHDA and SQIVND (reference sequence). V lost 6 bases and J lost 0; bases outside the gene matches: 4. The CDR3 totals 15 residues. CDR3 sequence reads: CASSPTGASNQPQHF. The DNA of the CDR3 is TGTGCCAGTAGCCCGACAGGGGCTAGCAATCAGCCCCAGCATTTT.

The genes are TRBV2 and TRBJ1-1; D uncertain. CDR1 is SNHLY and CDR2 is FYNNEI in the germline V gene. CDR3 length: 13 amino acids. The ends were cut back, 6 bases at V and 5 bases at J, with 13 bases in the middle. The CDR3 sequence: CASRGREYTEAFF. The DNA of the CDR3 is TGTGCCAGCAGGGGTAGGGAGTATACTGAAGCTTTCTTT.

This sequence joins TRBV20-1 and TRBJ2-2; perhaps TRBD2 as D (6 bases). The CDR3 has 14 amino acids. With 3 bases removed from V and 2 bases from J, the gap between germline ends came to 10 bases. The V gene's germline CDR1 is DFQATT and CDR2 SNEGSKA (reference sequence). The CDR3: CSASGTHNTGELFF. The CDR3 DNA reads TGCAGTGCTAGTGGGACTCATAACACCGGGGAGCTGTTTTTT.

This chain joins TRBV24-1 and TRBJ2-1; 8 bases align to TRBD2. J lost 6 bases, V lost 1 base, and 4 bases had no gene match. This CDR3 comprises 15 residues. CDR1 and CDR2 (germline): KGHDR, SFDVKD. CDR3 coding DNA: TGTGCCACCAGTGATTTTGGCGGGAGGTTCAATGAGCAGTTCTTC. Its translation is CATSDFGGRFNEQFF.

V and J are TRBV7-9 and TRBJ1-6, with 10 bases identical to TRBD1. The V gene's germline CDR1 is SEHNR and CDR2 FQNEAQ (reference sequence). Losses at the gene ends were 2 bases for V and 8 bases for J; bases not matched to a gene: 3. This CDR3 comprises 15 residues. CDR3 in DNA: TGTGCCAGCAGCTTACGACAGGGGGCGTATTCACCCCTCCACTTT. Translated: CASSLRQGAYSPLHF.

This clone has a handful of counts. The CDR3 DNA is TGTGCCATCAGTGCCGACGGGTCTAATGAAAAACTGTTTTTT. Its protein is CAISADGSNEKLFF. This sequence joins TRBV10-3 and TRBJ1-4; D unresolved. Trimming left V 4 bases short and J 3 bases short, with 9 bases between. Germline CDR1 and CDR2: ENHRY and SYGVKD. The CDR3 has 14 residues.

The chain uses TRBV9 and TRBJ1-3; no clear D. Germline-derived CDR1 and CDR2 are SGDLS and YYNGEE. Trimming left V 0 bases short and J 4 bases short, with 5 bases between. The length of the CDR3 is 13 residues. The CDR3 loop is CASSVAPGNTIYF. Written as DNA, the CDR3 is TGTGCCAGCAGCGTAGCCCCAGGAAACACCATATATTTT. The full variable domain, its missing parts supplied by reference TRBV9 and TRBJ1-3, is DSGVTQTPKHLITATGQRVTLRCSPRSGDLSVYWYQQSLDQGLQFLIQYYNGEERAKGNILERFSAQQFPDLHSELNLSSLELGDSALYFCASSVAPGNTIYFGEGSWLTVV.

The chain has TRBV5-8 and TRBJ1-2; D is perhaps TRBD1 (6 bases). Per the germline V gene, CDR1 is SGHTS and CDR2 is YDEGEE. V lost 0 bases and J 4 bases, leaving 13 bases between the germline ends. The CDR3 length is 15 residues. CDR3 in amino acids: CASSLEGGLTYGYTF. The CDR3 DNA is TGTGCCAGCAGCTTGGAGGGGGGGCTGACCTATGGCTACACCTTC.

This clone was seen a handful of times. The chain uses TRBV5-1 and TRBJ1-3; D may be TRBD1 (6 bases). The V gene's germline CDR1 is SGHRS and CDR2 YFSETQ. The CDR3 is 16 amino acids. Deletions cut 1 base from V and 1 base from J, with 12 bases between. CDR3 sequence reads: CASSLYLGASGNTIYF. CDR3 DNA sequence: TGCGCCAGCAGCTTGTATCTGGGGGCTTCTGGAAACACCATATATTTT.

This sequence joins TRBV5-1 and TRBJ2-1, with TRBD2 as a possible D gene (6 bases). V was cut by 5 bases and J by 9 bases, with 27 bases left in between. Germline-derived CDR1 and CDR2 are SGHRS and YFSETQ. This CDR3 is 17 amino acids long. CDR3 bases: TGCGCCAGCAGTCTGGGGTTCTCGGACCCCGGGGGTGGTGAGCAGTTCTTC. The encoded protein is CASSLGFSDPGGGEQFF.

The rearrangement uses TRBV10-3 and TRBJ2-2, with 8 bases lining up with TRBD1. With 10 bases clipped from V and 5 bases from J, the junction kept 9 bases outside the gene matches. This CDR3 region has 14 residues. CDR1 is ENHRY, CDR2 SYGVKD, per germline. The CDR3 region is CATLQGAGTGELFF. The CDR3 DNA follows: TGTGCCACGCTGCAGGGGGCGGGAACCGGGGAGCTGTTTTTT.

The rearrangement links TRBV9 to TRBJ2-2, with D tentatively TRBD2 (6 bases). Trimming left V 4 bases short and J 2 bases short, with 12 bases between. The CDR3 is 15 amino acids. Germline V gene lookup returns CDR1 SGDLS and CDR2 YYNGEE. DNA of the CDR3: TGTGCCAGCAGCCGGGCGGGACCTAACACCGGGGAGCTGTTTTTT. Its protein product is CASSRAGPNTGELFF.

With respect to this clone: Additional DNA sequences in this sample encode the identical CDR3. J is TRBJ2-3 and V is TRBV4-3; TRBD2 agrees at 9 bases. CDR3 size: 15 residues. CDR1 and CDR2 from the germline V gene are LGHNA and YSLEER. V lost 0 bases to trimming and J lost 5 bases; unmatched junction nucleotides: 3. The CDR3 DNA reads TGCGCCAGCAGCCAAGATGCGGGAGGGATAGATACGCAGTATTTT. Translation: CASSQDAGGIDTQYF.

The genes are TRBV6-2 or TRBV6-3 and TRBJ1-2; D is uncertain. V was pared by 7 bases and J by 3 bases, with 12 bases between. The CDR3 runs 13 residues. Germline CDR1 reads MNHEY; CDR2 reads SVGEGT. The CDR3 sequence: CASTPTGDYGYTF. For the CDR3, the DNA is TGTGCCAGCACCCCGACCGGAGACTATGGCTACACCTTC.